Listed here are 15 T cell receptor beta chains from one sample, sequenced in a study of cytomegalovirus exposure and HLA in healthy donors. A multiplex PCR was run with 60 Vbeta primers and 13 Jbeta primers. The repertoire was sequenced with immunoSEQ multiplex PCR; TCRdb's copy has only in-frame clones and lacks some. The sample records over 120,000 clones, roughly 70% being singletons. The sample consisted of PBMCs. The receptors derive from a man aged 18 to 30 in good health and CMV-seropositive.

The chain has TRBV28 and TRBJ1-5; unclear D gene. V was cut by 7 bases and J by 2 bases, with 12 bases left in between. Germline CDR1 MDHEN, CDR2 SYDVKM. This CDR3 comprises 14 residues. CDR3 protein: CASTRQARNQPQHF. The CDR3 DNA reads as TGTGCCAGCACACGGCAGGCCCGCAATCAGCCCCAGCATTTT.

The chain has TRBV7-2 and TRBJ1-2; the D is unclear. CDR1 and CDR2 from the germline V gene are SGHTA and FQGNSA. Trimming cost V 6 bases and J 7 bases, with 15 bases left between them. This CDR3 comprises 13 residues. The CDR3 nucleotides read TGTGCCAGCAGTCGAACTAGGGAAGGTGGCTACACCTTC. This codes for CASSRTREGGYTF.

CDR3 bases: TGCGCCAGCAGAGGGACAGGAAAGCAAGAGACCCAGTACTTC. Protein: CASRGTGKQETQYF. The V and J genes are TRBV10-2 and TRBJ2-5; 8 bases align to TRBD1. V trimming: 6 bases; J trimming: 2 bases; junction bases outside the gene matches: 5. The CDR3 extends over 14 amino acids. Germline CDR1 reads WSHSY; CDR2 reads SAAADI.

The CDR3 nucleotides are TGCGCCAGCAGCTTTAAGGGGCAGAACACTGAAGCTTTCTTT. Amino acid sequence: CASSFKGQNTEAFF. The genes are TRBV5-1 and TRBJ1-1; the D gene is possibly TRBD1 (5 bases). The germline V and J ends were trimmed by 2 bases and 1 base, with 9 bases remaining between them. This CDR3 has 14 residues. CDR1 and CDR2 from the germline V gene are SGHRS and YFSETQ.

CDR3 sequence reads: CATSRSGTANTEAFF. DNA of the CDR3: TGTGCCACCAGCAGATCCGGGACAGCGAACACTGAAGCTTTCTTT. The V and J genes are TRBV15 and TRBJ1-1, with 7 bases matching TRBD1. The CDR3 length is 15 residues. After removal of 2 bases from V and 1 base from J, the junction contained 4 bases not matched to a gene. The germline V gene encodes CDR1 LNHNV and CDR2 YYDKDF (reference sequence). Based on the CDR3 plus reference TRBV15 and TRBJ1-1, the full variable domain is DAMVIQNPRYQVTQFGKPVTLSCSQTLNHNVMYWYQQKSSQAPKLLFHYYDKDFNNEADTPDNFQSRRPNTSFCFLDIRSPGLGDTAMYLCATSRSGTANTEAFFGQGTRLTVV.

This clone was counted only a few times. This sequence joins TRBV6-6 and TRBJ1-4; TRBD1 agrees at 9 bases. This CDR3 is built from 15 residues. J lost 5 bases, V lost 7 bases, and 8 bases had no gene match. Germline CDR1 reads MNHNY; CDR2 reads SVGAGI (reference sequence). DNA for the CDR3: TGTGCCAGCACCCCACCCGGGACAGGGAATGAAAAACTGTTTTTT. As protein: CASTPPGTGNEKLFF.

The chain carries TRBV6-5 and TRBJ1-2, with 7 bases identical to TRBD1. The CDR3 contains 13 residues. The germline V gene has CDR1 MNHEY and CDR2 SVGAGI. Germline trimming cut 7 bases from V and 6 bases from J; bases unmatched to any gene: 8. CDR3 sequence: CASKSTGADGYTF. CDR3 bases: TGTGCCAGCAAGTCTACAGGGGCGGATGGCTACACCTTC.

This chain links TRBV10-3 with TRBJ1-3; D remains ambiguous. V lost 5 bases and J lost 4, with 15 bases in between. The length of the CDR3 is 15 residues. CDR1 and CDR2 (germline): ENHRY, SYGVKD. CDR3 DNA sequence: TGTGCCATCAGTCCACGGGGTCCGGGAGGAAACACCATATATTTT. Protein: CAISPRGPGGNTIYF.

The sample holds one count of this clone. CDR3 nucleotides: TGTGCCAGCAGTACCGTAATTGGGACAGCTGGGGCCAACGTCCTGACTTTC. Translating it yields CASSTVIGTAGANVLTF. This rearrangement joins TRBV28 to TRBJ2-6, with 7 bases matching TRBD1. This CDR3 comprises 17 residues. Germline values: CDR1 MDHEN, CDR2 SYDVKM. The trim removed 5 bases at V and 2 bases at J, leaving 9 bases unmatched.

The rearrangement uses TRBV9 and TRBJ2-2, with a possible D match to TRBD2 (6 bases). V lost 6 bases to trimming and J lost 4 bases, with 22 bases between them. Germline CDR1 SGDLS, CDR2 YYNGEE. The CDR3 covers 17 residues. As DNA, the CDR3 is TGTGCCAGCAACCCGACTAGTGGGTTTGGAGGCACCGGGGAGCTGTTTTTT. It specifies CASNPTSGFGGTGELFF.

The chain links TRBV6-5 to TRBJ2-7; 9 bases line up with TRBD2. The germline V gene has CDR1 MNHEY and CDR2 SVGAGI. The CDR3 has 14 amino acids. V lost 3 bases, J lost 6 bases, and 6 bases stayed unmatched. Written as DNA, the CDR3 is TGTGCCAGCAGTTATCGGCGGGAGGGCCCCGAGCAGTACTTC. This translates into CASSYRREGPEQYF.

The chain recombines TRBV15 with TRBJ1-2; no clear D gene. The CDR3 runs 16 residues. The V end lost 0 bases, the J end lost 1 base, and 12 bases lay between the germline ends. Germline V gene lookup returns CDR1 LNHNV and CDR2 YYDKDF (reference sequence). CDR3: CATSRDRRFDNYGYTF. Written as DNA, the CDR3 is TGTGCCACCAGCAGAGACAGGAGGTTTGATAACTATGGCTACACCTTC.

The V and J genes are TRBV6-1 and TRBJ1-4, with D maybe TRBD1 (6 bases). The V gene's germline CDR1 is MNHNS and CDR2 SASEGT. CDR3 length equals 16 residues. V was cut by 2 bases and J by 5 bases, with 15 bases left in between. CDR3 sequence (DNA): TGTGCCAGCAGTGAAACGCAGGGGCCCTTGAATGAAAAACTGTTTTTT. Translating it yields CASSETQGPLNEKLFF.

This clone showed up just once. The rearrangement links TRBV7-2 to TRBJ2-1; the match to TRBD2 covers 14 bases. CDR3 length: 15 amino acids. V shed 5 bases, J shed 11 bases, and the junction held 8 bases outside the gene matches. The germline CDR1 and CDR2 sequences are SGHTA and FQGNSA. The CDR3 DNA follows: TGTGCCAGCAGCGGGAGGACTAGCGGGGGGCTCAAGCAGTTCTTC. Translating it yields CASSGRTSGGLKQFF.

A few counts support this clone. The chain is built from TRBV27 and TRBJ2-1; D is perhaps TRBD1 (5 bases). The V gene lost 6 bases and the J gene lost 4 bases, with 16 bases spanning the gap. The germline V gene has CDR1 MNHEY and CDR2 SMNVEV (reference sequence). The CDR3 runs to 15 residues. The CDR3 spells CASSRFRGQYNEQFF. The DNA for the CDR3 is TGTGCCAGCAGCCGGTTTAGGGGCCAATACAATGAGCAGTTCTTC.